The 15 T cell receptor beta chains in this list originate from one sample, sequenced in a study of post-analysis software for immune sequencing data. General study points: With TRBV5-6, TRBV5-1 and TRBV20-1 included, 5 or 6 TRBV segments were more frequent in patients than in controls.

Antigens for these TCRs are unknown. Unique molecular identifiers featured in each of the TCR beta cDNA libraries. TCRdb re-called the PCR reads through MiXCR, storing one row per CDR3 protein. The sample records about 540,000 distinct CDR3 sequences, around a third being singletons. The source material was blood. These TCRs come from a girl under 18 with multiple sclerosis.

This rearrangement joins TRBV7-2 to TRBJ1-1, with D unclear. Germline CDR1 SGHTA, CDR2 FQGNSA. V lost 5 bases to trimming and J lost 4 bases, with 14 bases between them. The CDR3 is made up of 14 amino acids. Here the CDR3 reads CASSRGGEGTEAFF. The DNA for the CDR3 is TGTGCCAGCAGCCGAGGCGGGGAAGGCACTGAAGCTTTCTTT.

The genes are TRBV3-1 and TRBJ1-6; 10 positions agree with TRBD1. Trimming took 3 bases from V and 14 from J; bases not matched to a gene: 7. The CDR3 is made up of 14 amino acids. Looked up from germline, CDR1 is LGHDT and CDR2 is YNNKEL (reference sequence). CDR3 nucleotide sequence: TGTGCCAGCAGCCAGGGCGGAGGGACAGGGGCCCTCCACTTT. Translated: CASSQGGGTGALHF. The variable domain in full, with the rest retrieved from reference TRBV3-1 and TRBJ1-6, is DTAVSQTPKYLVTQMGNDKSIKCEQNLGHDTMYWYKQDSKKFLKIMFSYNNKELIINETVPNRFSPKSPDKAHLNLHINSLELGDSAVYFCASSQGGGTGALHFGNGTRLTVT.

In regard to this clonotype: A junction end diverges from the germline sequence, so it may reflect a read error. V is TRBV7-8 and J is TRBJ1-1, with TRBD1 as a possible D gene (5 bases). The CDR3 extends over 14 amino acids. CDR1 and CDR2 (germline): SGHVS, FQNEAQ. CDR3 sequence reads: CTSSWIRDGKEAFF. CDR3 in DNA: TGTACCAGCAGCTGGATCCGGGACGGGAAGGAAGCTTTCTTT.

The rearrangement joins TRBV5-4 to TRBJ2-1; the D call may be TRBD1 or TRBD2 (6 bases each). Germline V gene sequence: CDR1 SGHNT, CDR2 YYREEE (reference sequence). V lost 4 bases to trimming and J lost 5 bases, with 13 bases between them. The CDR3 totals 14 residues. CDR3 nucleotides: TGTGCCAGCAGCGGGGGCGGGACTCACAATGAGCAGTTCTTC. Its protein is CASSGGGTHNEQFF.

The rearrangement uses TRBV2 and TRBJ1-2; D gene unclear. V lost 1 base to trimming and J lost 13 bases, with 16 bases between them. This CDR3 spans 13 amino acids. CDR1 SNHLY and CDR2 FYNNEI come from the germline V gene. This chain's CDR3 is CASSEEVNWSVTF. In nucleotides, the CDR3 is TGTGCCAGCAGTGAAGAGGTGAACTGGTCCGTCACCTTC. Full variable domain (outside the CDR3, taken from reference TRBV2 and TRBJ1-2): EPEVTQTPSHQVTQMGQEVILRCVPISNHLYFYWYRQILGQKVEFLVSFYNNEISEKSEIFDDQFSVERPDGSNFTLKIRSTKLEDSAMYFCASSEEVNWSVTFGSGTRLTVV.

This clonotype was counted a few times. The chain employs TRBV7-9 and TRBJ2-3, with 10 bases aligning to TRBD1. Germline CDR1 reads SEHNR; CDR2 reads FQNEAQ (reference sequence). After removal of 5 bases from V and 4 bases from J, the junction contained 6 bases not matched to a gene. CDR3 length: 15 amino acids. Here the CDR3 DNA reads TGTGCCAGCAGCCCGACAGGGGGCAATGCAGATACGCAGTATTTT. This sequence encodes CASSPTGGNADTQYF. Drawing the rest from reference TRBV7-9 and TRBJ2-3, the complete variable domain is DTGVSQNPRHKITKRGQNVTFRCDPISEHNRLYWYRQTLGQGPEFLTYFQNEAQLEKSRLLSDRFSAERPKGSFSTLEIQRTEQGDSAMYLCASSPTGGNADTQYFGPGTRLTVL.

V usage is TRBV24-1 and J usage is TRBJ2-3; no clear D gene. The CDR3 runs 14 residues. V lost 3 bases, J lost 4 bases, and 10 bases lay in between. From germline, CDR1 is KGHDR and CDR2 SFDVKD. The CDR3 nucleotides are TGTGCCACCAGTGATCAGCTAGAAGCAGATACGCAGTATTTT. It translates to CATSDQLEADTQYF.

The rearrangement links TRBV6-1 to TRBJ2-7; 10 bases map to TRBD1. The V and J ends lost 3 bases and 6 bases, in that order; junction bases with no gene match: 2. The CDR3 sequence is 13 residues long. CDR1 is MNHNS, CDR2 SASEGT, per germline. CDR3 coding DNA: TGTGCCAGCAGTGAGGGACAGGGGACCGAGCAGTACTTC. Translation gives CASSEGQGTEQYF.

This clonotype turned up a few times. The chain links TRBV6-2 or TRBV6-3 to TRBJ2-5; a weak D match, TRBD1 (6 bases). The germline V and J ends were trimmed by 8 bases and 3 bases, with 19 bases remaining between them. Germline CDR1 reads MNHEY; CDR2 reads SVGEGT. This CDR3 contains 15 residues. The CDR3 loop is CASQTRTGSEETQYF. The CDR3 nucleotides read TGTGCCAGCCAAACCAGAACAGGGTCGGAAGAGACCCAGTACTTC.

The rearrangement links TRBV5-1 to TRBJ2-7; no definite D call. The length of the CDR3 is 13 residues. Germline V gene lookup returns CDR1 SGHRS and CDR2 YFSETQ. V lost 3 bases, J lost 0 bases, and 7 bases lay in between. CDR3 nucleotides: TGCGCCAGCAGCTGGTCTAGCTCCTACGAGCAGTACTTC. It translates to CASSWSSSYEQYF.

This clonotype appeared a few times. V usage is TRBV20-1 and J usage is TRBJ2-7; 10 bases agree with TRBD1. The CDR3 extends over 15 amino acids. Germline trimming cut 6 bases from V and 2 bases from J; bases unmatched to any gene: 10. CDR1 and CDR2 (germline): DFQATT, SNEGSKA (reference sequence). The CDR3 bases are TGCAGTGCCACCGATACCGGGACAGGGGCCTACGAGCAGTACTTC. Encoded protein: CSATDTGTGAYEQYF.

This chain links TRBV5-1 with TRBJ2-3, with TRBD1 matching over 10 bases. V trimming: 5 bases; J trimming: 2 bases; junction bases outside the gene matches: 8. Germline V gene lookup returns CDR1 SGHRS and CDR2 YFSETQ. The CDR3 covers 16 residues. The CDR3 DNA sequence: TGCGCCAGCAGTGGGGACAGGGGTTACCTCACAGATACGCAGTATTTT. Its protein product is CASSGDRGYLTDTQYF.

This clonotype appeared a few times. The rearrangement links TRBV2 to TRBJ1-2; TRBD1 aligns across 8 bases. V shed 5 bases, J shed 4 bases, and the junction held 6 bases outside the gene matches. The germline V gene has CDR1 SNHLY and CDR2 FYNNEI. This CDR3 region has 14 residues. CDR3 nucleotides: TGTGCCAGCAGTACAGGGGGAAATAGCTATGGCTACACCTTC. Translation gives CASSTGGNSYGYTF.

The chain uses TRBV6-1 and TRBJ1-5; D is ambiguous. From germline, CDR1 is MNHNS and CDR2 SASEGT. The CDR3 covers 13 residues. V lost 3 bases and J lost 6, with 9 bases in between. Written as DNA, the CDR3 is TGTGCCAGCAGTGAGGTTTGGGGTCAGCCCCAGCATTTT. Translated, it gives CASSEVWGQPQHF.

This clonotype was found many times. This chain connects TRBV7-2 to TRBJ1-2; no firm D call. CDR3 length equals 15 residues. Germline assignment: CDR1 SGHTA and CDR2 FQGNSA. The V end was cut by 0 bases, the J end by 5 bases, with 13 bases between. The CDR3 region has the DNA TGTGCCAGCAGCTTAGCTGAGCAGCGAGGGTATGGCTACACCTTC. Its protein is CASSLAEQRGYGYTF.